This T cell receptor (beta chain) was captured by sequencing in a study of T cell responses to AZD1222 COVID-19 vaccine. Whole-study findings and limits: White British ancestry dominated among donors, who included more females, and clonal diversity was possibly underestimated. Two AZD1222 doses significantly raised spike-specific TCR breadth and depth over controls. Only six or seven AZD1222 recipients tested seropositive at baseline.

Measured with immunoSEQ multiplex PCR; TCRdb has only the in-frame clones, and not every one. The sample yields some 100,000 clones, around 87% seen once. About this clone itself: The antigen remains undetermined.

Germline-derived CDR1 and CDR2 are MNHEY and SVGAGI. The V end lost 2 bases, the J end lost 5 bases, and 18 bases lay between the germline ends. The CDR3 loop spans 16 amino acids. This TCR was sampled from an adult in good health. The genes are TRBV6-5 and TRBJ1-2, with TRBD1 as a possible D gene (5 bases). Sample: peripheral blood, taken on day 0 of AZD1222 vaccination. The CDR3 is CASSYVRTGGGYGYTF. Written as DNA, the CDR3 is TGTGCCAGCAGTTACGTAAGGACCGGGGGAGGGTATGGCTACACCTTC.